This is a list of T cell receptor beta chains from one sample in a study of cytomegalovirus exposure and HLA in healthy donors. Here immunoSEQ multiplex PCR was the method, and the copy in TCRdb shows in-frame clones only, minus some. Here the sample spans some 190,000 clones, 70% to 80% being singletons. The specimen was PBMCs. Every receptor here comes from a woman aged 45-60 years in good health and CMV-seronegative. CDR3s leave out the opening cysteine and the closing phenylalanine or tryptophan. Fields, in order: CDR3 length, J gene, V gene, CDR3 protein.

CDR3 length: 12
J gene: TRBJ2-7
V gene: TRBV5-1
CDR3 protein: ASQLPGVKGEQY

CDR3 length: 12
J gene: TRBJ1-2
V gene: TRBV5-4
CDR3 protein: ASSSSSTNYGYT

CDR3 length: 11
J gene: TRBJ1-1
V gene: TRBV5-4
CDR3 protein: ASSRTVNTEAF

CDR3 length: 12
J gene: TRBJ1-4
V gene: TRBV2
CDR3 protein: ASSGQGINEKLF

CDR3 length: 11
J gene: TRBJ2-3
V gene: TRBV5-6
CDR3 protein: ASSSGSTDTQY

CDR3 length: 11
J gene: TRBJ2-7
V gene: TRBV5-1
CDR3 protein: ASRLRQGYEQY

CDR3 length: 11
J gene: TRBJ2-5
V gene: TRBV5-3
CDR3 protein: ARSSRLAETQY

CDR3 length: 10
J gene: TRBJ2-7
V gene: TRBV30
CDR3 protein: AWSGTGIEQY

CDR3 length: 12
J gene: TRBJ2-7
V gene: TRBV2
CDR3 protein: ASMRGQISYEQY

CDR3 length: 11
J gene: TRBJ2-3
V gene: TRBV5-1
CDR3 protein: ASSSTVPDTQY

CDR3 length: 10
J gene: TRBJ1-2
V gene: TRBV5-5
CDR3 protein: ASSSVTYGYT

CDR3 length: 17
J gene: TRBJ1-5
V gene: TRBV4-1
CDR3 protein: ASSQDLTRGQSPTQPQH